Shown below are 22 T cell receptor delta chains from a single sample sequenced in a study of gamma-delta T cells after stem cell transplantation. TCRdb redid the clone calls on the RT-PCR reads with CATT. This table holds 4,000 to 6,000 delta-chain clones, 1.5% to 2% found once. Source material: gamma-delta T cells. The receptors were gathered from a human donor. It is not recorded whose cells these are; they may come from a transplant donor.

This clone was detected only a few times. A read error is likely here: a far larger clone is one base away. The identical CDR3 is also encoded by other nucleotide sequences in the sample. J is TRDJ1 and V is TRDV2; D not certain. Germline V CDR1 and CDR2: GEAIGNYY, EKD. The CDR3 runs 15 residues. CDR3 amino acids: CACDTLSGYTDKLIF. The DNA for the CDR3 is TGTGCCTGTGACACCCTATCCGGTTACACCGATAAACTCATTTTT.

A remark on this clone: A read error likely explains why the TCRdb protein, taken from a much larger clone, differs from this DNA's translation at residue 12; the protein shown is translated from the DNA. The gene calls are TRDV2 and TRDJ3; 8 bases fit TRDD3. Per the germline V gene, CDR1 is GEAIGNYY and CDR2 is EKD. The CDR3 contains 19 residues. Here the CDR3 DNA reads TGTGCCTGTGACGTAACTGGGGGTCGGAGCTCCCGGGACACCCGACAGATGTTTTTC. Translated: CACDVTGGRSSRDTRQMFF.

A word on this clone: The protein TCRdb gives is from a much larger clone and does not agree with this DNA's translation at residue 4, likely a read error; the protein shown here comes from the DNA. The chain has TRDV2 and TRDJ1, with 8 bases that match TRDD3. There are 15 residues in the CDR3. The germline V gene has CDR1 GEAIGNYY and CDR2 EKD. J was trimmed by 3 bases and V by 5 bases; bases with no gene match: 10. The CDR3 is CACGTLGGEPDKLIF. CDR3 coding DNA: TGTGCCTGTGGCACACTGGGGGGAGAGCCCGATAAACTCATCTTT.

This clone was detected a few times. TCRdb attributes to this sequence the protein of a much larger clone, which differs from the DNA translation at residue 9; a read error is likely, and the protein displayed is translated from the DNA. The CDR3 here is CACELLGADTDKLIF. The CDR3 DNA reads TGTGCCTGTGAGCTACTGGGGGCCGACACCGATAAACTCATCTTT. The rearrangement uses TRDV2 and TRDJ1; 8 bases match TRDD3. Germline V gene data show CDR1 as GEAIGNYY and CDR2 as EKD. This CDR3 has 15 residues. The V gene end was trimmed by 4 bases and the J gene end by 0 bases; junction bases not matched to a gene: 6.

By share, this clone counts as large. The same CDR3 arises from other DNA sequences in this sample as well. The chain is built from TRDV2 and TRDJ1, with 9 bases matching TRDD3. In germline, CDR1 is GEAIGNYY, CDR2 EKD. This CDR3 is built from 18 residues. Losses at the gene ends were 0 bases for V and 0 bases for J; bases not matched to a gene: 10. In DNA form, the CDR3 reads TGTGCCTGTGACACCGTACTGGGGGACCCGACATACACCGATAAACTCATCTTT. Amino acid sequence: CACDTVLGDPTYTDKLIF.

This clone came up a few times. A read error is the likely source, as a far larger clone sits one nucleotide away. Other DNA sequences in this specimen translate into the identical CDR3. CDR3 bases: TGTGCCTGCGACGTACTGGGGGATACGGAGGGGCACACCGATAAACTCATCTTT. Amino acids: CACDVLGDTEGHTDKLIF. J is TRDJ1 and V is TRDV2, with 13 positions matching TRDD3. Germline V gives CDR1 GEAIGNYY, CDR2 EKD. CDR3 length equals 18 residues. Losses at the gene ends were 7 bases for V and 0 bases for J; bases not matched to a gene: 13.

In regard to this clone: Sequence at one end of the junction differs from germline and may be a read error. The CDR3 sequence is CACGTVGGPYTDKLIF. The CDR3 DNA is TGTGCCTGTGGCACCGTCGGGGGACCTTACACCGATAAACTCATCTTT. The chain carries TRDV2 and TRDJ1, with D perhaps TRDD3 (6 bases). The CDR3 length is 16 residues. Germline CDR1 GEAIGNYY, CDR2 EKD.

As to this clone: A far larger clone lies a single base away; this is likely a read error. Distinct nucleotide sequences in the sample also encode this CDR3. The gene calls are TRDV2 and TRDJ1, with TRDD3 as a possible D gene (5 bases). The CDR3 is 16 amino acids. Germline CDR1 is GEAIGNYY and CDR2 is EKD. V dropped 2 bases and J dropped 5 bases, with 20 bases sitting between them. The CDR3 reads CACDILLRGTTDKLIF. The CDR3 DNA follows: TGTGCCTGTGACATCTTACTCAGGGGAACCACTGATAAACTCATCTTT.

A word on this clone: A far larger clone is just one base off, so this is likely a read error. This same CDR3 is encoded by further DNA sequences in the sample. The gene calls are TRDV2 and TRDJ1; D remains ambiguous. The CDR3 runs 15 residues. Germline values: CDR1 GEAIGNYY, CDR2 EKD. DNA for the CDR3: TGTGCTTGTGACACCCTATCCGGTTACACCGATAAACTCATCTTT. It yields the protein CACDTLSGYTDKLIF.

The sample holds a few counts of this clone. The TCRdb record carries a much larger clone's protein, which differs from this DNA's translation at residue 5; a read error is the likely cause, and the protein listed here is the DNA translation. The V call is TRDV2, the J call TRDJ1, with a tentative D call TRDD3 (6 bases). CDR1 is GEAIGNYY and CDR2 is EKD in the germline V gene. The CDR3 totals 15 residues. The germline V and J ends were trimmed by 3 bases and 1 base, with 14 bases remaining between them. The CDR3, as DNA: TGTGCCTGTGACGCCCTGGGGTCATCCACCGATAAACTCATCTTT. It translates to CACDALGSSTDKLIF.

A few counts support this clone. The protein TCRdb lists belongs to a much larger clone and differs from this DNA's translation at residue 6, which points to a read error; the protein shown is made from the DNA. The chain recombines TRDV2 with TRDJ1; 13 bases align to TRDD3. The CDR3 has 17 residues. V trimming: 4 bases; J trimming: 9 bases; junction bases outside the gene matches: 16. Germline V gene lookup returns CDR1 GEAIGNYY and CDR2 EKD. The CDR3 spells CACDTILGDTKNRELIF. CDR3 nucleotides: TGTGCCTGTGATACCATACTGGGGGATACGAAGAACAGGGAACTCATCTTT.

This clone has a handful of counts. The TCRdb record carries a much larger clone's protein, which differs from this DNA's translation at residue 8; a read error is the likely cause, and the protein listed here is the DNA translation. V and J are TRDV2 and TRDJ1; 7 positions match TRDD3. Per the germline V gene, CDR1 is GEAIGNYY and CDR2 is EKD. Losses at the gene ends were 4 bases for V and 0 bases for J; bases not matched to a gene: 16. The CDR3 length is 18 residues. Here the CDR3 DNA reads TGTGCCTGTGAACCTCTAACCTCACTGGGGATCCACACCGATAAACTCATCTTT. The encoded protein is CACEPLTSLGIHTDKLIF.

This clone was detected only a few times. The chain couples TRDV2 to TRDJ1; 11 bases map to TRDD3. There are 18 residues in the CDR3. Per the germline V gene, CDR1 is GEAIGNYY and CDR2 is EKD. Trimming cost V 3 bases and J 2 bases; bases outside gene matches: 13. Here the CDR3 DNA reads TGTGCCTGTGACCCTCTCGCAATGGGGGATACGCAAACCGATAAACTCATCTTT. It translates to CACDPLAMGDTQTDKLIF.

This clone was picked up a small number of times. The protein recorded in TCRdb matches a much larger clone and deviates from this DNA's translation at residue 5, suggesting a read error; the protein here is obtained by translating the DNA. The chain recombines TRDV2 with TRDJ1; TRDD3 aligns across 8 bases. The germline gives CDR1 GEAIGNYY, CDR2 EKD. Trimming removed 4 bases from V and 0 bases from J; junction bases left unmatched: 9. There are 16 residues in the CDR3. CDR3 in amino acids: CACECLGDLNTDKLIF. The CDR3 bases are TGTGCCTGTGAGTGTCTGGGGGACTTAAACACCGATAAACTCATCTTT.

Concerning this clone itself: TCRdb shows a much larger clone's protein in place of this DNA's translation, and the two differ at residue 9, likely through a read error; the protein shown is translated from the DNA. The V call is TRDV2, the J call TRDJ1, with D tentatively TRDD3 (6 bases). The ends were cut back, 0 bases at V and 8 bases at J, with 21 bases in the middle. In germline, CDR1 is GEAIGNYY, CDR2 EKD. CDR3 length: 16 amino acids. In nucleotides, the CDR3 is TGTGCCTGTGACACCTTAAGTGGGAGATACGCGTGGAAACTCATCTTT. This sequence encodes CACDTLSGRYAWKLIF.

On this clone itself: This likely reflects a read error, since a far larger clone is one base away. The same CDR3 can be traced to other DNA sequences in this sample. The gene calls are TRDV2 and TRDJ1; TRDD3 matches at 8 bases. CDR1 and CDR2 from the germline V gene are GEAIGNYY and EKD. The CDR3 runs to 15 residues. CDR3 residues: CACDTLGEPTDKLIF. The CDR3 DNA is TGTGCCTGTGACACTCTGGGGGAGCCCACCGACAAACTCATCTTT.

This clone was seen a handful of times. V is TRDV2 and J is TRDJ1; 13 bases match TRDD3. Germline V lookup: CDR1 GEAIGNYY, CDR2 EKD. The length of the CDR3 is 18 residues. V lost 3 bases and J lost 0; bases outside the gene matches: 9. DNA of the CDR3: TGTGCCTGTGACCCCCTACTGGGGGATACGCCGGACACCGATAAACTCATCTTT. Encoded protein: CACDPLLGDTPDTDKLIF.

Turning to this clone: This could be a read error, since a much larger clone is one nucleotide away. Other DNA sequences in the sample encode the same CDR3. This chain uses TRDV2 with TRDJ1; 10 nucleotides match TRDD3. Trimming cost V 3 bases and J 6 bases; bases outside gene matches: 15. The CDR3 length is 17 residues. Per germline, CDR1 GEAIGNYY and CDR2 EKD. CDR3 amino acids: CACDPVTRGDTRNKLIF. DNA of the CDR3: TGTGCCTGTGACCCTGTCACACGGGGGGATACGCGAAATAAACTCATCTTT.

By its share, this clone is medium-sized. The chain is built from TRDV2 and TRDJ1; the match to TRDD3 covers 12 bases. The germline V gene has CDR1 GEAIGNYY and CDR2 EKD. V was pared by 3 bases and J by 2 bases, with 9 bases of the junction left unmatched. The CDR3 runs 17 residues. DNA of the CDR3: TGTGCCTGTGACGACCTCCTGGGGGATACGTTGACCGATAAACTCATCTTT. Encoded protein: CACDDLLGDTLTDKLIF.

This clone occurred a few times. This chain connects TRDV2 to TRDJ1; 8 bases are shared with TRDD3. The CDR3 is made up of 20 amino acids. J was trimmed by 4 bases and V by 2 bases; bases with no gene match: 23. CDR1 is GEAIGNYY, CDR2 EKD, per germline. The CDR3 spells CACDKVSRTGGLPFGDKLIF. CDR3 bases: TGTGCCTGTGACAAGGTTTCCCGTACTGGGGGCCTACCATTCGGCGATAAACTCATCTTT.

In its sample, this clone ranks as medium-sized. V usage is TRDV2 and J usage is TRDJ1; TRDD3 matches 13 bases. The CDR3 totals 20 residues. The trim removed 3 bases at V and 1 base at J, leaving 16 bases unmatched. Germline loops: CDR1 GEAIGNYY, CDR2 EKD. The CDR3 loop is CACDPLTGGYAVGGTDKLIF. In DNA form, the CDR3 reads TGTGCCTGTGACCCTCTTACTGGGGGATACGCGGTCGGGGGCACCGATAAACTCATCTTT.

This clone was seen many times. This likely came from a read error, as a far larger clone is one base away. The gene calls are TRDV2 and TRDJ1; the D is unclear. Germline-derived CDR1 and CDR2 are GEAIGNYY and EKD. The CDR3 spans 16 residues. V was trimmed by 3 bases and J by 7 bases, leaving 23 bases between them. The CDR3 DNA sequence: TGTGCCTGTGACTCCGTAGGGGTCCCTGGAAAATCTAAACTCATCTTT. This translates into CACDSVGVPGKSKLIF.